This T cell receptor beta chain was observed in a study of blood T cell repertoires in COVID-19. Study in general: Acute and convalescent COVID-19 samples came from the United States, Italy and Spain. The analysed material was cDNA or gDNA that came from T cells, B-cell-depleted T cells, or PBMCs.

In the authors' methods: Estimation of nucleated cell counts relied on the amplification of reference gene primers. The data were produced by immunoSEQ multiplex PCR, yet TCRdb's version contains in-frame clones alone and is incomplete. Clone size and the V and J calls come from that table; the DNA yielded D and trimming. The sample shows 130,000 or so clones, just over 85% of them seen only once. The CDR3 is 13 amino acids. Trimming took 6 bases from V and 4 from J, leaving 12 bases between them. From germline, CDR1 is SGHTA and CDR2 FQGNSA. The specimen sequenced was peripheral blood. This sequence originates from a man aged 35 to 55 with acute or convalescent COVID-19. The chain links TRBV7-2 to TRBJ1-1; D is unclear. The CDR3 DNA reads as TGTGCCAGCAGGCCATCGGGTGGCACTGAAGCTTTCTTT. It translates to CASRPSGGTEAFF. Drawing the rest from reference TRBV7-2 and TRBJ1-1, the complete variable domain is GAGVSQSPSNKVTEKGKDVELRCDPISGHTALYWYRQSLGQGLEFLIYFQGNSAPDKSGLPSDRFSAERTGGSVSTLTIQRTQQEDSAVYLCASRPSGGTEAFFGQGTRLTVV.